This T cell receptor (beta chain) was captured by sequencing in a study of blood T cell repertoires in COVID-19. The data were produced by immunoSEQ multiplex PCR, yet TCRdb's version contains in-frame clones alone and is incomplete. The sample holds around 200,000 clones, roughly 81% seen once. The CDR3 sequence is 15 residues long. The V end was cut by 3 bases, the J end by 10 bases, with 19 bases between. Germline V gene data show CDR1 as SGHRS and CDR2 as YFSETQ. The specimen was peripheral blood. This rearrangement joins TRBV5-1 to TRBJ1-4, with D tentatively TRBD1 (6 bases). The TCR originated in a woman over 75 with acute or convalescent COVID-19. CDR3 nucleotides: TGCGCCAGCAGCTGGGAGTCTGGGGGCGGCGGAAAACTGTTTTTT. Translation: CASSWESGGGGKLFF.